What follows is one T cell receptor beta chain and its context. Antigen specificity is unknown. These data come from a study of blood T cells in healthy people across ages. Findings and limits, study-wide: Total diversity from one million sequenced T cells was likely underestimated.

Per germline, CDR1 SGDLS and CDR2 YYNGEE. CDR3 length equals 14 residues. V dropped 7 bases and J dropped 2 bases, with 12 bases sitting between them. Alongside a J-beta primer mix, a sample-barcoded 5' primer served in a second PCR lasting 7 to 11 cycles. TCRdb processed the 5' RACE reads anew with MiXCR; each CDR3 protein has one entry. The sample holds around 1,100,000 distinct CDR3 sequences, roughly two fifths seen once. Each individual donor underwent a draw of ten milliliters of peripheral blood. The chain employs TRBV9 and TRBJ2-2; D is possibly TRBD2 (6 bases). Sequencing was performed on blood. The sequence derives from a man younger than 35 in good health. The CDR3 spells CASGRDSNTGELFF. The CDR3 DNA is TGTGCCAGCGGGCGGGACTCTAACACCGGGGAGCTGTTTTTT.